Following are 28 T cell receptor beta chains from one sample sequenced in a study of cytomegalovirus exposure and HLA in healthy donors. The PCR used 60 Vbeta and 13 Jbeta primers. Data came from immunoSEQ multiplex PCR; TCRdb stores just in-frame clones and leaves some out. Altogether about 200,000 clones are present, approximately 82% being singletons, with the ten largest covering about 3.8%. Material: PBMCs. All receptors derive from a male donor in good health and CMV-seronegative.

The chain's CDR3 is CASSPGDRAPRNEQFF. CDR3 coding DNA: TGTGCCAGTAGTCCTGGGGACAGGGCCCCTCGGAATGAGCAGTTCTTC. The chain couples TRBV19 to TRBJ2-1, with 9 positions matching TRBD1. Germline assignment: CDR1 LNHDA and CDR2 SQIVND (reference sequence). CDR3 size: 16 residues. Losses at the gene ends were 5 bases for V and 7 bases for J; bases not matched to a gene: 12. Supplemented by reference TRBV19 and TRBJ2-1, the full variable domain reads DGGITQSPKYLFRKEGQNVTLSCEQNLNHDAMYWYRQDPGQGLRLIYYSQIVNDFQKGDIAEGYSVSREKKESFPLTVTSAQKNPTAFYLCASSPGDRAPRNEQFFGPGTRLTVL.

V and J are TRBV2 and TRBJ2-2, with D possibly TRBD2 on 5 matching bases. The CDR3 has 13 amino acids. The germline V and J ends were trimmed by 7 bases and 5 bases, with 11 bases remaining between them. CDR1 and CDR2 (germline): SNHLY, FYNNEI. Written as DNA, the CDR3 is TGTGCCAGCACCCGCTCGGGGACCGGGGAGCTGTTTTTT. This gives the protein CASTRSGTGELFF.

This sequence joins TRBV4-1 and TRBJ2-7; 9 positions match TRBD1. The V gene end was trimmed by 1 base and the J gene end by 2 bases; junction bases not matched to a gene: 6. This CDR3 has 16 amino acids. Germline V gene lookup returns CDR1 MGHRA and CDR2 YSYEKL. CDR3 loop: CASSQAEGQGPYEQYF. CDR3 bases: TGCGCCAGCAGCCAAGCAGAGGGACAGGGCCCCTACGAGCAGTACTTC.

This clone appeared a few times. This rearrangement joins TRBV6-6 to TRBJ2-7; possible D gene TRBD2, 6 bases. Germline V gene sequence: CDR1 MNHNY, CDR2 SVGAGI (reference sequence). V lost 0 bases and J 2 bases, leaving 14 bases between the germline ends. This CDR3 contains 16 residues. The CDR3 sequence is CASSYSRAGPTYEQYF. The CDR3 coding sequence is TGTGCCAGCAGTTACTCGAGGGCGGGACCCACCTACGAGCAGTACTTC.

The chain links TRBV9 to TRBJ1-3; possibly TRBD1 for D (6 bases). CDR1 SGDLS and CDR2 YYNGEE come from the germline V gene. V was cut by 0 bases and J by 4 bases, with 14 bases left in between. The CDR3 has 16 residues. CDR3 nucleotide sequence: TGTGCCAGCAGCGTAGGCGGGGGCGACCTGGGAAACACCATATATTTT. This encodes CASSVGGGDLGNTIYF.

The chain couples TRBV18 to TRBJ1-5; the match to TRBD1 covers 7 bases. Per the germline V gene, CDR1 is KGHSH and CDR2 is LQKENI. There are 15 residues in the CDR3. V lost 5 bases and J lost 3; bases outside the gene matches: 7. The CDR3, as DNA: TGTGCCAGCTCATTACAGACAGGGCCCAATCAGCCCCAGCATTTT. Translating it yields CASSLQTGPNQPQHF.

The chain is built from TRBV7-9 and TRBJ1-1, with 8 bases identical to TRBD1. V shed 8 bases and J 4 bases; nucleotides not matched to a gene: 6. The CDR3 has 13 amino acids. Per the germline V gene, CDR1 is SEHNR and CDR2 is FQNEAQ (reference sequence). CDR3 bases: TGTGCCAGCGAGACAGGGGAGGTCACTGAAGCTTTCTTT. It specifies CASETGEVTEAFF.

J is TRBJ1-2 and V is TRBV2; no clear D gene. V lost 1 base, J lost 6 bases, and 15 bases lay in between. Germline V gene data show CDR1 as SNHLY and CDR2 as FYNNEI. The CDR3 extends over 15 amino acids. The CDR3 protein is CASSEGLALVDGYTF. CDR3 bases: TGTGCCAGCAGTGAAGGTTTGGCTCTGGTTGATGGCTACACCTTC. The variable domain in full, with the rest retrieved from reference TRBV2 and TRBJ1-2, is EPEVTQTPSHQVTQMGQEVILRCVPISNHLYFYWYRQILGQKVEFLVSFYNNEISEKSEIFDDQFSVERPDGSNFTLKIRSTKLEDSAMYFCASSEGLALVDGYTFGSGTRLTVV.

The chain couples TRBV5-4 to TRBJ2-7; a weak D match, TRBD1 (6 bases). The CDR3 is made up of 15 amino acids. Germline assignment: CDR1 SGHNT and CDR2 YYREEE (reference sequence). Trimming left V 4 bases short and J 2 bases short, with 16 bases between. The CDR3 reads CASSRMTGSTYEQYF. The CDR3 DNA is TGTGCCAGCAGCAGAATGACAGGTTCGACCTACGAGCAGTACTTC.

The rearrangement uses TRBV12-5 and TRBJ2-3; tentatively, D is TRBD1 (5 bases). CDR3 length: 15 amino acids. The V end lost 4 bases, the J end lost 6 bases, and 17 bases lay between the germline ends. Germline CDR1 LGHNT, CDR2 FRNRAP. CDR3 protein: CASGSWGRARDTQYF. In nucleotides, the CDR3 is TGTGCTAGTGGTTCCTGGGGCAGGGCCCGTGATACGCAGTATTTT.

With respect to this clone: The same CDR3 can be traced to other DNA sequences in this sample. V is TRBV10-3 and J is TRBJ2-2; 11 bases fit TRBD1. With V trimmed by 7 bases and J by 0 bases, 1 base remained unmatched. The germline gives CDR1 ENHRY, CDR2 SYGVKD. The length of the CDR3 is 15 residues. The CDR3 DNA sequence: TGTGCCATCAAGGGACAGGGGGCGAACACCGGGGAGCTGTTTTTT. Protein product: CAIKGQGANTGELFF.

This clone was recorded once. The CDR3 loop reads CASSLQGQETQYF. CDR3 bases: TGTGCCAGCAGCCTACAGGGGCAAGAGACCCAGTACTTC. The chain recombines TRBV5-6 with TRBJ2-5, with 7 bases that match TRBD1. The CDR3 has 13 amino acids. The germline V gene has CDR1 SGHDT and CDR2 YYEEEE. The junction had 2 bases not matched to a gene; V was cut back by 4 bases and J by 2 bases.

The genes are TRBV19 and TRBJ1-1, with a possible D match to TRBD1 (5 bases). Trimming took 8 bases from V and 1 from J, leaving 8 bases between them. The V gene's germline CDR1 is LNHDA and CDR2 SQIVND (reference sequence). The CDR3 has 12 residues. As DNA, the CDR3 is TGTGCCAGTCTAGACAGGAACACTGAAGCTTTCTTT. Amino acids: CASLDRNTEAFF.

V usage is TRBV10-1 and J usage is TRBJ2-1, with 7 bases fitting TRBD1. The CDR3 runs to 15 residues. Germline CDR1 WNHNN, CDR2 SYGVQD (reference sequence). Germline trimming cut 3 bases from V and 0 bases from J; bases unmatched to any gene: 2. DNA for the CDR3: TGCGCCAGCAGTGAAAGGACAGGCTCCTACAATGAGCAGTTCTTC. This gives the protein CASSERTGSYNEQFF.

CDR3 protein: CASSNSYEQYF. CDR3 coding DNA: TGTGCCAGCAGCAACTCCTACGAGCAGTACTTC. The J gene is TRBJ2-5, the V gene TRBV5-6; no clear D gene. The J call may not be correct, given that the DNA end is closer to TRBJ2-7. In germline, CDR1 is SGHDT, CDR2 YYEEEE. This CDR3 is 11 amino acids long.

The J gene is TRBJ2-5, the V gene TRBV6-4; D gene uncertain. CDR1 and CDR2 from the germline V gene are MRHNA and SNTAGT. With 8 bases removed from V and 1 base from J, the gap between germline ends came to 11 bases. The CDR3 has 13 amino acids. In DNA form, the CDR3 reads TGTGCCAGCGTCTCCCAGATCCAAGAGACCCAGTACTTC. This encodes CASVSQIQETQYF.

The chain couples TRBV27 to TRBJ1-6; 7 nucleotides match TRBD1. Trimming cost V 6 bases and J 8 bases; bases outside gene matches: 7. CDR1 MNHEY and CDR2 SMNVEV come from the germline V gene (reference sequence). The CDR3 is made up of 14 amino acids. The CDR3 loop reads CASRRDREYSPLHF. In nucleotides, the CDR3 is TGTGCCAGCAGGAGAGACAGGGAATATTCACCCCTCCACTTT.

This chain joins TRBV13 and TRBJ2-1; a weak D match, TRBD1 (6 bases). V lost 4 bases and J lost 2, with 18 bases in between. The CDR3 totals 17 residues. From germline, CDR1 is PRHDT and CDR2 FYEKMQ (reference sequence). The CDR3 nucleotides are TGTGCCAGCAGCTCCAAGGCCCGGGACATAACCTACAATGAGCAGTTCTTC. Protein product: CASSSKARDITYNEQFF.

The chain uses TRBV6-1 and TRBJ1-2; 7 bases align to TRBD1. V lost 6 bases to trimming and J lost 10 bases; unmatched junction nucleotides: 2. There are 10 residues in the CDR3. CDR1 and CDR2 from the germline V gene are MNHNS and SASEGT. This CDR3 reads CASRDRAYTF. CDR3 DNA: TGTGCCAGCAGAGACAGGGCCTACACCTTC.

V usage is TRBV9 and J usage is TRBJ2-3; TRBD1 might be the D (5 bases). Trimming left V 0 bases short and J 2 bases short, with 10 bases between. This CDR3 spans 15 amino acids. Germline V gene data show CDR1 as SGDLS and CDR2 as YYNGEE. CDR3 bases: TGTGCCAGCAGCGTAGGTGGCAGGGTCACAGATACGCAGTATTTT. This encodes CASSVGGRVTDTQYF.

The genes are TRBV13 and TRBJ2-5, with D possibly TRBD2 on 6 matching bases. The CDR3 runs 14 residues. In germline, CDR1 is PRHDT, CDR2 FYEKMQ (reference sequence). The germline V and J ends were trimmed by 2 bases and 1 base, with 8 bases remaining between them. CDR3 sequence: CASSLLGLQETQYF. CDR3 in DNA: TGTGCCAGCAGCTTATTGGGACTCCAAGAGACCCAGTACTTC. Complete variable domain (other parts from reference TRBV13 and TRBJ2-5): AAGVIQSPRHLIKEKRETATLKCYPIPRHDTVYWYQQGPGQDPQFLISFYEKMQSDKGSIPDRFSAQQFSDYHSELNMSSLELGDSALYFCASSLLGLQETQYFGPGTRLLVL.

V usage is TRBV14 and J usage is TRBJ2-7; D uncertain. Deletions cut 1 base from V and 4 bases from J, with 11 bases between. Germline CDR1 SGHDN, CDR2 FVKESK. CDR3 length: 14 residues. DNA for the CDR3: TGTGCCAGCAGCCAAGGGCCAATAAAGTACGAGCAGTACTTC. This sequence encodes CASSQGPIKYEQYF.

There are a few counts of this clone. The CDR3 is CASSQGGGTGELFF. CDR3 nucleotide sequence: TGTGCCAGCAGCCAGGGAGGGGGCACCGGGGAGCTGTTTTTT. The chain carries TRBV7-3 and TRBJ2-2; D is possibly TRBD2 (7 bases). V lost 5 bases to trimming and J lost 4 bases, with 11 bases between them. This CDR3 region has 14 residues. Per germline, CDR1 SGHTA and CDR2 FQGTGA.

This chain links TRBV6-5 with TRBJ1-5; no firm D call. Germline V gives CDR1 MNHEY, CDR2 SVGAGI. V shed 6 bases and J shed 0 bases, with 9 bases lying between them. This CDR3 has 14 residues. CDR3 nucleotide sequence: TGTGCCAGCAGCCCCGGGGATAGCAATCAGCCCCAGCATTTT. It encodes CASSPGDSNQPQHF.

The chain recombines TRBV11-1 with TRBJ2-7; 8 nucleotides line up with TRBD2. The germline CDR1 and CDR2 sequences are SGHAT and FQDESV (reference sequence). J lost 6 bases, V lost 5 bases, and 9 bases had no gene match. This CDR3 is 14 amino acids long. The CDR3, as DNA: TGTGCCAGCAGCCCGGGGGGGGAGTCAAGCGAGCAGTACTTC. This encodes CASSPGGESSEQYF.

The CDR3 here is CASSEVLGLQETQYF. CDR3 coding DNA: TGTGCCAGCAGTGAAGTATTGGGACTCCAAGAGACCCAGTACTTC. The chain employs TRBV2 and TRBJ2-5; a weak D match, TRBD2 (6 bases). The CDR3 runs 15 residues. The V end was cut by 1 base, the J end by 1 base, with 10 bases between. Germline CDR1 SNHLY, CDR2 FYNNEI.

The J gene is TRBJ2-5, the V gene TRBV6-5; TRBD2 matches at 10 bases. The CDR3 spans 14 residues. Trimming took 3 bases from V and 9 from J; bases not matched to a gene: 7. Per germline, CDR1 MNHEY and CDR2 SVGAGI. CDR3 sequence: CASSYNLAGVSQYF. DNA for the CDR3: TGTGCCAGCAGTTATAATCTAGCGGGAGTTTCCCAGTACTTC.

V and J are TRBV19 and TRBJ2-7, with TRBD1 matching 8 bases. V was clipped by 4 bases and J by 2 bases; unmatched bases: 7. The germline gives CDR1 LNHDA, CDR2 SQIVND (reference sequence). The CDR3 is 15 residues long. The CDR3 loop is CASSRADRETYEQYF. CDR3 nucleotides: TGTGCCAGTAGTAGAGCGGACAGGGAAACCTACGAGCAGTACTTC.